This entry lists 8 T cell receptor beta chains sequenced from one sample in a study of shared T cell receptors in the human thymus. The method was immunoSEQ multiplex PCR; TCRdb's version includes in-frame clones alone and lacks a portion of them. The sample lists some 660,000 clones, approximately 87% occurring once. The same sample was also used in a study of human thymus T cells.

Sequencing was performed on thymocytes. The source of these receptors is a boy younger than two with a congenital heart defect.

The J gene is TRBJ1-1, the V gene TRBV28; possibly TRBD1 for D (6 bases). V lost 5 bases, J lost 0 bases, and 13 bases lay in between. The CDR3 loop spans 15 amino acids. Germline V lookup: CDR1 MDHEN, CDR2 SYDVKM. The CDR3, as DNA: TGTGCCAGCAGTCCTCGGACAGTTTTGAACACTGAAGCTTTCTTT. Translated: CASSPRTVLNTEAFF.

This sequence joins TRBV11-3 and TRBJ2-2; 7 bases align to TRBD1. The CDR3 is 16 amino acids. Germline V gives CDR1 SGHNT, CDR2 YENEEA. V was pared by 4 bases and J by 0 bases, with 5 bases of the junction left unmatched. CDR3 amino acids: CASSSRTGPNTGELFF. The CDR3 DNA is TGTGCCAGCAGCTCCCGGACAGGACCGAACACCGGGGAGCTGTTTTTT.

This chain connects TRBV18 to TRBJ2-7; the D gene is possibly TRBD1 (6 bases). CDR1 is KGHSH, CDR2 LQKENI, per germline. V gave up 4 bases and J gave up 2 bases, with 12 bases separating them. The CDR3 is 14 amino acids. The CDR3 here is CASSLQGLTYEQYF. Here the CDR3 DNA reads TGTGCCAGCTCACTGCAGGGGCTAACCTACGAGCAGTACTTC.

The rearrangement uses TRBV28 and TRBJ2-1, with 7 bases that match TRBD2. V lost 8 bases and J lost 2; bases outside the gene matches: 12. The CDR3 has 16 residues. Germline V gene data show CDR1 as MDHEN and CDR2 as SYDVKM. The DNA for the CDR3 is TGTGCCAGCGAACGGGGAGCGGGACCCACCTACAATGAGCAGTTCTTC. As protein: CASERGAGPTYNEQFF.

The CDR3 DNA reads TGTGCCAGCAGTTTACGCTTACAGGGGGGGAACACTGAAGCTTTCTTT. Its protein product is CASSLRLQGGNTEAFF. V usage is TRBV28 and J usage is TRBJ1-1, with 8 bases fitting TRBD1. There are 16 residues in the CDR3. V gave up 2 bases and J gave up 1 base; unmatched junction bases: 6. Germline CDR1 reads MDHEN; CDR2 reads SYDVKM.

CDR3 in amino acids: CASRHETGTSGVLSYEQYF. For the CDR3, the DNA is TGTGCCAGCAGGCACGAAACCGGGACTAGCGGGGTCCTCTCCTACGAGCAGTACTTC. V usage is TRBV2 and J usage is TRBJ2-7; 13 bases line up with TRBD2. Trimming at V came to 6 bases and at J to 0 bases, leaving 14 bases not matched to a gene. The CDR3 length is 19 residues. Germline lookup yields CDR1 SNHLY and CDR2 FYNNEI.

The rearrangement uses TRBV28 and TRBJ1-5; D gene unclear. The germline CDR1 and CDR2 sequences are MDHEN and SYDVKM. V was clipped by 6 bases and J by 7 bases, with 19 bases between them. The CDR3 loop spans 15 amino acids. The CDR3 reads CASRPDSTPKQPQHF. CDR3 in DNA: TGTGCCAGCAGACCGGACTCCACCCCAAAGCAGCCCCAGCATTTT.

The CDR3 spells CASSQGVGGAYNEQFF. For the CDR3, the DNA is TGTGCCAGCAGCCAAGGGGTAGGGGGGGCCTACAATGAGCAGTTCTTC. The rearrangement links TRBV14 to TRBJ2-1, with a weak D call TRBD2 (7 bases). The CDR3 spans 16 residues. Germline V CDR1 and CDR2: SGHDN, FVKESK. The V gene lost 1 base and the J gene lost 2 bases, with 12 bases spanning the gap.